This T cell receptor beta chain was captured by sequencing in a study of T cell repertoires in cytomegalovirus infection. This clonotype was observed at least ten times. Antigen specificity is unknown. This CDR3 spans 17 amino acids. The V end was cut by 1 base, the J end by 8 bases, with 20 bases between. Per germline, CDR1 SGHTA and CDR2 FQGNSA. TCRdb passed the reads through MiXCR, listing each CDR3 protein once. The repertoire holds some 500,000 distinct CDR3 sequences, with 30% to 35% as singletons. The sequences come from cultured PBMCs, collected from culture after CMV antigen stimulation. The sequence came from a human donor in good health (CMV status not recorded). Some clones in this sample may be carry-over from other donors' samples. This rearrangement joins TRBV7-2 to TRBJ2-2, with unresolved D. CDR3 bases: TGTGCCAGCAGCTTAGATTTATCGCTAGTTGGTCGAGGGGAGCTGTTTTTT. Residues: CASSLDLSLVGRGELFF.